This is a list of T cell receptor beta chains from one sample in a study of T cells in pancreatic ductal adenocarcinoma. Measured with immunoSEQ multiplex PCR; TCRdb has only the in-frame clones, and not every one. This table has about 4,200 clones, 68% appearing once. The sample taken for sequencing was pancreatic tumor tissue. The receptor source for this set is a human donor with pancreatic ductal adenocarcinoma. Both conserved end residues are part of each CDR3. Fields, in order: CDR3 length, clone size, J gene, D gene, V gene, CDR3 protein, CDR3 DNA. A D gene is named only where the DNA matches it firmly. Clone size is not always given. Where it is, it says once, few, many or a class for expanded clones.

>15|.|TRBJ2-7|TRBD1|TRBV11-3
CASSLQTGGSYEQYF
TGTGCCAGCAGCTTACAGACAGGGGGATCCTACGAGCAGTACTTC
>15|once|TRBJ2-1|TRBD2|TRBV5-1
CASSGSGGHYNEQFF
TGCGCCAGCAGCGGTAGCGGGGGGCATTACAATGAGCAGTTCTTC
>15|.|TRBJ1-2|.|TRBV7-9
CASSLEGGRPYGYTF
TGTGCCAGCAGCTTAGAGGGAGGGCGGCCCTATGGCTACACCTTC
>16|.|TRBJ2-2|.|TRBV7-8
CASSLSGTLNTGELFF
TGTGCCAGCAGCCTCTCCGGGACTCTTAACACCGGGGAGCTGTTTTTT
>15|few|TRBJ2-1|.|TRBV5-1
CASSGPGSGSDEQFF
TGCGCCAGCAGCGGACCAGGGAGTGGGTCCGATGAGCAGTTCTTC
>15|few|TRBJ1-6|.|TRBV30
CAWGPGISYNSPLHF
TGTGCCTGGGGCCCAGGGATATCCTATAATTCACCCCTCCACTTT
>14|.|TRBJ2-3|TRBD1|TRBV4-3
CASSPTGITDTQYF
TGCGCCAGCAGCCCGACAGGGATCACAGATACGCAGTATTTT
>11|.|TRBJ2-3|.|TRBV19
CASRAGNTQYF
TGTGCCAGCAGGGCGGGGAATACGCAGTATTTT
>13|few|TRBJ1-6|.|TRBV27
CASSFYGNSPLHF
TGTGCCAGCAGTTTTTATGGTAATTCACCCCTCCACTTT
>14|large|TRBJ2-1|TRBD2|TRBV6-7
CASSMTSGANEQFF
TGTGCCAGCAGCATGACTAGCGGGGCCAATGAGCAGTTCTTC
>13|.|TRBJ2-7|.|TRBV18
CVSSPGPTREQYF
TGTGTCAGCTCACCAGGCCCGACCCGGGAGCAGTACTTC
>15|.|TRBJ2-3|TRBD1|TRBV9
CASSVWQGGADTQYF
TGTGCCAGCAGCGTATGGCAAGGGGGCGCAGATACGCAGTATTTT
>13|.|TRBJ2-5|.|TRBV10-1
CASSAGREGTQYF
TGCGCCAGCAGTGCGGGGAGAGAAGGGACCCAGTACTTC
>16|once|TRBJ2-2|TRBD2|TRBV4-3
CASSQTSGTNTGELFF
TGCGCCAGCAGCCAGACTAGCGGAACGAACACCGGGGAGCTGTTTTTT
>11|.|TRBJ2-1|.|TRBV7-2
CASSFVDEQFF
TGTGCCAGCAGCTTTGTGGATGAGCAGTTCTTC
>12|.|TRBJ2-5|.|TRBV7-2
CASSLGSETQYF
TGTGCCAGCAGCCTAGGGTCAGAGACCCAGTACTTC
>12|once|TRBJ1-2|TRBD1|TRBV19
CASSRQGYGYTF
TGTGCCAGTAGTAGACAGGGGTATGGCTACACCTTC
>11|.|TRBJ2-1|.|TRBV6-1
CASSGFDEQFF
TGTGCCAGCAGCGGGTTTGATGAGCAGTTCTTC
>14|large|TRBJ2-3|.|TRBV7-9
CASSWVTTTDTQYF
TGTGCCAGCAGCTGGGTGACTACTACAGATACGCAGTATTTT
>16|.|TRBJ1-1|TRBD1|TRBV28
CASTSPGTVINTEAFF
TGTGCCAGCACCAGTCCCGGGACAGTTATAAACACTGAAGCTTTCTTT
>17|.|TRBJ2-7|TRBD2|TRBV13
CASSFLSTSGASYEQYF
TGTGCCAGCAGCTTTCTCTCGACTAGCGGGGCGTCCTACGAGCAGTACTTC
>14|.|TRBJ2-2|.|TRBV4-1
CASSRERFTGELFF
TGCGCCAGCAGCCGAGAGCGGTTTACCGGGGAGCTGTTTTTT
>13|.|TRBJ1-1|.|TRBV6-5
CASSYGRNTEAFF
TGTGCCAGCAGTTATGGACGGAACACTGAAGCTTTCTTT
>17|.|TRBJ2-1|.|TRBV7-8
CASSLLGTDLYYNEQFF
TGTGCCAGCAGCTTATTGGGGACGGACCTTTACTACAATGAGCAGTTCTTC
>13|few|TRBJ2-7|.|TRBV5-1
CASSLGQPKEQYF
TGCGCCAGCAGCTTAGGACAGCCAAAGGAGCAGTACTTC
>15|.|TRBJ1-5|.|TRBV19
CASSAQRGGNQPQHF
TGTGCCAGTAGTGCCCAGAGGGGCGGCAATCAGCCCCAGCATTTT
>16|.|TRBJ1-4|TRBD1|TRBV7-2
CASSLGGTGGYEKLFF
TGTGCCAGCAGCTTAGGGGGGACAGGGGGATATGAAAAACTGTTTTTT
>12|.|TRBJ1-2|TRBD1|TRBV6-5
CASTRTGNGYTF
TGTGCCAGCACCCGGACAGGGAATGGCTACACCTTC
>13|.|TRBJ1-5|.|TRBV6-1
CASRGTGEQPQHF
TGTGCCAGCAGGGGGACCGGAGAGCAGCCCCAGCATTTT
>15|.|TRBJ1-2|TRBD1|TRBV12-5
CASGASGQAGYGYTF
TGTGCTAGTGGTGCCTCCGGACAGGCTGGCTATGGCTACACCTTC
>13|.|TRBJ1-1|.|TRBV5-1
CASSLTGNTEAFF
TGCGCCAGCAGCTTGACGGGGAACACTGAAGCTTTCTTT
>13|medium-sized|TRBJ2-1|.|TRBV7-2
CASSLGLTNEQFF
TGTGCCAGCAGCCTAGGACTTACCAATGAGCAGTTCTTC
>14|once|TRBJ1-1|.|TRBV10-3
CAINSQGGNTEAFF
TGTGCCATCAACTCGCAGGGAGGGAACACTGAAGCTTTCTTT
>15|.|TRBJ2-1|.|TRBV7-8
CASSLRGALGDEQFF
TGTGCCAGCAGCTTACGGGGGGCCTTAGGCGATGAGCAGTTCTTC
>16|.|TRBJ1-6|.|TRBV5-8
CASSAAGQVPGAPLHF
TGTGCCAGCAGCGCCGCGGGGCAGGTTCCCGGGGCACCCCTCCACTTT
>14|.|TRBJ1-4|.|TRBV19
CASRGGVANEKLFF
TGTGCCAGTAGAGGAGGGGTGGCTAATGAAAAACTGTTTTTT
>11|.|TRBJ2-5|.|TRBV10-3
CATRGQETQYF
TGTGCGACCCGGGGGCAAGAGACCCAGTACTTC
>16|.|TRBJ2-3|TRBD2|TRBV7-8
CASSNGRGGRADTQYF
TGTGCCAGCAGCAACGGACGGGGGGGCAGGGCAGATACGCAGTATTTT
>14|.|TRBJ2-3|.|TRBV7-8
CASSLEILGDTQYF
TGTGCCAGCAGCTTAGAAATTCTGGGAGATACGCAGTATTTT
>12|once|TRBJ1-4|TRBD1|TRBV30
CASQGDDEKLFF
TGTGCCTCCCAGGGGGATGATGAAAAACTGTTTTTT
>15|.|TRBJ2-5|.|TRBV27
CASSPYSDTLETQYF
TGTGCCAGCAGTCCTTATTCGGACACCCTAGAGACCCAGTACTTC
>14|once|TRBJ1-2|TRBD1|TRBV7-2
CASSGDRSIYGYTF
TGTGCCAGCAGCGGGGACAGGTCTATCTATGGCTACACCTTC
>14|.|TRBJ1-1|.|TRBV5-4
CASSLDLSGSEAFF
TGTGCCAGCAGCTTGGATTTGTCGGGTTCTGAAGCTTTCTTT
>14|.|TRBJ1-3|.|TRBV5-5
CASSLGTAGNTIYF
TGTGCCAGCAGCCTGGGGACCGCTGGAAACACCATATATTTT
>15|.|TRBJ2-7|TRBD1|TRBV6-5
CASSYLQGPPYEQYF
TGTGCCAGCAGTTACCTACAGGGGCCCCCCTACGAGCAGTACTTC
>15|few|TRBJ2-7|.|TRBV18
CASSPINRESYEQYF
TGTGCCAGCTCACCAATCAACCGGGAATCCTACGAGCAGTACTTC
>14|.|TRBJ1-2|.|TRBV2
CASSSSAVTYGYTF
TGTGCCAGCAGTTCCTCGGCAGTTACCTATGGCTACACCTTC
>13|few|TRBJ2-7|TRBD2|TRBV30
CAWSLAGGNEQYF
TGTGCCTGGAGTCTAGCGGGGGGGAACGAGCAGTACTTC
>14|.|TRBJ2-7|.|TRBV11-2
CASSLVSDVYEQYF
TGTGCCAGCAGCTTAGTTAGCGACGTATACGAGCAGTACTTC
>15|once|TRBJ1-3|.|TRBV6-5
CASLFPGTSGNTIYF
TGTGCCAGCTTATTCCCCGGGACCTCTGGAAACACCATATATTTT
>13|.|TRBJ2-5|.|TRBV9
CASSPQAEGTQYF
TGTGCCAGCAGCCCCCAGGCTGAGGGTACCCAGTACTTC